The 27 T cell receptor beta chains below come from one sample, sequenced in a study of T cells in narcolepsy. Produced via immunoSEQ multiplex PCR; TCRdb's table is partial and in-frame only. The profile shows approximately 25,000 clones, around 84% of them singletons. The sample taken for sequencing was memory (CD45RA-) CD4+ T cells from blood. These receptors originate from a human donor in good health.

This clone was recorded only once. J is TRBJ1-5 and V is TRBV6-6; D ambiguous. The germline V and J ends were trimmed by 2 bases and 4 bases, with 12 bases remaining between them. The germline V gene has CDR1 MNHNY and CDR2 SVGAGI (reference sequence). The CDR3 runs to 15 residues. The CDR3 loop is CASSYGQLGNQPQHF. Written as DNA, the CDR3 is TGTGCCAGCAGTTACGGTCAATTAGGGAATCAGCCCCAGCATTTT.

This clone has only one observation. V is TRBV6-1 and J is TRBJ2-7, with D possibly being TRBD2 (5 bases). V dropped 2 bases and J dropped 3 bases, with 8 bases sitting between them. The germline CDR1 and CDR2 sequences are MNHNS and SASEGT. The CDR3 length is 13 residues. For the CDR3, the DNA is TGTGCCAGCAGTGAATCGCGGGTCTACGAGCAGTACTTC. This codes for CASSESRVYEQYF.

The CDR3 DNA reads TGTGCCAGCAGCCAAAGCGGGGGGTACAATGAGCAGTTCTTC. The encoded protein is CASSQSGGYNEQFF. The rearrangement uses TRBV7-3 and TRBJ2-1; TRBD2 agrees at 9 bases. The CDR3 is made up of 14 amino acids. Germline loops: CDR1 SGHTA, CDR2 FQGTGA. Losses at the gene ends were 5 bases for V and 4 bases for J; bases not matched to a gene: 3.

The chain couples TRBV18 to TRBJ1-4; no reliable D call. V was clipped by 6 bases and J by 5 bases, with 4 bases between them. Germline-derived CDR1 and CDR2 are KGHSH and LQKENI. CDR3 length: 11 residues. CDR3 region: CASSQNEKLFF. CDR3 DNA: TGTGCCAGCTCCCAAAATGAAAAACTGTTTTTT.

This chain joins TRBV7-9 and TRBJ2-7; no firm D call. The CDR3 has 11 residues. V lost 3 bases, J lost 7 bases, and 7 bases lay in between. Germline V gene data show CDR1 as SEHNR and CDR2 as FQNEAQ (reference sequence). This chain's CDR3 is CASSLAEEQYF. CDR3 sequence (DNA): TGTGCCAGCAGCTTGGCGGAAGAGCAGTACTTC.

The rearrangement links TRBV18 to TRBJ1-4; D is uncertain. The CDR3 extends over 17 amino acids. Germline V gene sequence: CDR1 KGHSH, CDR2 LQKENI. The V and J ends lost 2 bases and 1 base respectively, with 14 bases between them. CDR3 coding DNA: TGTGCCAGCTCACCAGAATTTCCGGGGTTAACTAATGAAAAACTGTTTTTT. Its translation: CASSPEFPGLTNEKLFF.

This chain links TRBV10-1 with TRBJ2-5; 9 bases fit TRBD2. With 4 bases clipped from V and 4 bases from J, the junction kept 7 bases outside the gene matches. Germline values: CDR1 WNHNN, CDR2 SYGVQD (reference sequence). The CDR3 is 15 residues long. CDR3 sequence reads: CASSATSGLTETQYF. CDR3 sequence (DNA): TGCGCCAGCAGTGCGACTAGCGGATTAACAGAGACCCAGTACTTC.

This chain links TRBV11-3 with TRBJ1-3; tentatively, D is TRBD1 (5 bases). Germline V CDR1 and CDR2: SGHNT, YENEEA. There are 15 residues in the CDR3. Trimming cost V 3 bases and J 0 bases, with 9 bases left between them. The CDR3 loop is CASSFDSSSGNTIYF. CDR3 DNA sequence: TGTGCCAGCAGCTTCGACAGCAGCTCTGGAAACACCATATATTTT.

As regards this clone: Compared with germline, one end of the junction differs, possibly owing to a read error. CDR3 residues: CASSLHRGPPF. Written as DNA, the CDR3 is TGCGCCAGCAGCCTCCACAGGGGACCGCCCTTC. The chain is built from TRBV4-1 and TRBJ2-7; 7 bases are a match to TRBD1. The CDR3 totals 11 residues. Germline lookup yields CDR1 MGHRA and CDR2 YSYEKL.

The V call is TRBV20-1, the J call TRBJ2-5, with D hard to call. The germline CDR1 and CDR2 sequences are DFQATT and SNEGSKA (reference sequence). Trimming took 5 bases from V and 0 from J, leaving 1 base between them. The CDR3 sequence is 10 residues long. The CDR3 region is CSAYQETQYF. The CDR3, as DNA: TGCAGTGCTTACCAAGAGACCCAGTACTTC.

This clone has only a few counts. This rearrangement joins TRBV10-3 to TRBJ2-7, with 7 bases fitting TRBD1. There are 12 residues in the CDR3. Looked up from germline, CDR1 is ENHRY and CDR2 is SYGVKD. The V segment lost 10 bases and the J segment 6 bases; nucleotides outside the gene matches: 9. The CDR3 DNA follows: TGTGCCACGAGACAGGGAGAAGGCGAGCAGTACTTC. Protein sequence: CATRQGEGEQYF.

The chain uses TRBV27 and TRBJ2-2; D is unresolved. CDR1 is MNHEY, CDR2 SMNVEV, per germline (reference sequence). CDR3 length equals 15 residues. Trimming shortened V by 2 bases and J by 5 bases, and 12 bases separated the two germline ends. CDR3 nucleotides: TGTGCCAGCAGTTTAGCACATCCCGGAACCGGGGAGCTGTTTTTT. It yields the protein CASSLAHPGTGELFF.

This CDR3 reads CASSRQRTSETRLGTDTQYF. For the CDR3, the DNA is TGTGCCAGCTCACGCCAGCGGACTAGTGAAACCCGGTTGGGCACAGATACGCAGTATTTT. This chain connects TRBV18 to TRBJ2-3; TRBD2 matches 7 bases. The V segment lost 4 bases and the J segment 1 base; nucleotides outside the gene matches: 20. Germline V gene sequence: CDR1 KGHSH, CDR2 LQKENI. This CDR3 has 20 amino acids.

The chain carries TRBV7-3 and TRBJ1-1; TRBD1 is a possible D gene (6 bases). V was shortened by 3 bases and J by 2 bases, with 10 bases between the two germline ends. The CDR3 contains 14 residues. Looked up from germline, CDR1 is SGHTA and CDR2 is FQGTGA. The CDR3 nucleotides read TGTGCCAGCAGCTTGGGGACATCAAACACTGAAGCTTTCTTT. It specifies CASSLGTSNTEAFF.

About this clone: Other DNA sequences in this sample translate to the same CDR3. This sequence joins TRBV5-1 and TRBJ1-1; D may be TRBD1 (5 bases). Trimming took off 7 bases at V and 1 base at J, with 14 bases between the two ends. This CDR3 spans 14 amino acids. The V gene's germline CDR1 is SGHRS and CDR2 YFSETQ. The CDR3 nucleotides read TGCGCCAGCGCGGTCGCTAGGGGGAACACTGAAGCTTTCTTT. This sequence encodes CASAVARGNTEAFF. Drawing the rest from reference TRBV5-1 and TRBJ1-1, the complete variable domain is KAGVTQTPRYLIKTRGQQVTLSCSPISGHRSVSWYQQTPGQGLQFLFEYFSETQRNKGNFPGRFSGRQFSNSRSEMNVSTLELGDSALYLCASAVARGNTEAFFGQGTRLTVV.

Comments on this clone: One end of the junction does not line up with germline, which may come from a read error. This chain uses TRBV9 with TRBJ1-2; 7 positions match TRBD1. This CDR3 is 14 amino acids long. The V gene's germline CDR1 is SGDLS and CDR2 YYNGEE. The DNA of the CDR3 is TGTGCCAGCAGCGGCGGGACAGCTAATTATGGCTACACCTTC. This codes for CASSGGTANYGYTF.

This chain uses TRBV30 with TRBJ1-3, with D unclear. This CDR3 is 13 amino acids long. V gave up 2 bases and J gave up 4 bases, with 9 bases separating them. Germline CDR1 and CDR2: GTSNPN and SVGIG (reference sequence). Written as DNA, the CDR3 is TGTGCCTGGAGTATGCCTCTGGGAAACACCATATATTTT. Translating gives CAWSMPLGNTIYF.

V and J are TRBV29-1 and TRBJ2-3; TRBD2 is a possible D gene (5 bases). V dropped 2 bases and J dropped 3 bases, with 9 bases sitting between them. Germline lookup yields CDR1 SQVTM and CDR2 ANQGSEA. The CDR3 has 13 residues. The CDR3 nucleotides are TGCAGCGTTGAAACACTAGGAACAGATACGCAGTATTTT. Its translation: CSVETLGTDTQYF.

The chain links TRBV7-8 to TRBJ2-1; D remains ambiguous. Trimming cost V 6 bases and J 11 bases, with 20 bases left between them. Germline V CDR1 and CDR2: SGHVS, FQNEAQ. The CDR3 loop spans 14 amino acids. This chain's CDR3 is CASSLKSSFHKQFF. CDR3 bases: TGTGCCAGCAGTCTTAAGAGTTCGTTTCATAAGCAGTTCTTC.

The rearrangement links TRBV6-5 to TRBJ1-1; unclear D gene. Germline lookup yields CDR1 MNHEY and CDR2 SVGAGI. This CDR3 has 15 residues. V was cut by 6 bases and J by 0 bases, with 14 bases left in between. This CDR3 reads CASSPWVQMNTEAFF. Here the CDR3 DNA reads TGTGCCAGCAGCCCCTGGGTACAGATGAACACTGAAGCTTTCTTT.

The rearrangement joins TRBV7-8 to TRBJ1-2; unclear D gene. Looked up from germline, CDR1 is SGHVS and CDR2 is FQNEAQ. V dropped 5 bases and J dropped 3 bases, with 13 bases sitting between them. CDR3 length: 14 residues. DNA for the CDR3: TGTGCCAGCAGCGCCCGGGAGACGGACTATGGCTACACCTTC. It yields the protein CASSARETDYGYTF. Variable domain in full (rest from reference TRBV7-8 and TRBJ1-2): GAGVSQSPRYKVAKRGQDVALRCDPISGHVSLFWYQQALGQGPEFLTYFQNEAQLDKSGLPSDRFFAERPEGSVSTLKIQRTQQEDSAVYLCASSARETDYGYTFGSGTRLTVV.

V and J are TRBV9 and TRBJ2-1; D may be TRBD1 or TRBD2 (5 bases each). Germline V gene data show CDR1 as SGDLS and CDR2 as YYNGEE. V dropped 3 bases and J dropped 2 bases, with 15 bases sitting between them. This CDR3 has 16 amino acids. The CDR3 reads CASSGNLGVPYNEQFF. In DNA form, the CDR3 reads TGTGCCAGCAGCGGTAACTTGGGGGTCCCCTACAATGAGCAGTTCTTC.

This clone was picked up a small number of times. V usage is TRBV6-5 and J usage is TRBJ2-7, with D possibly matching TRBD2 (6 bases). Germline-derived CDR1 and CDR2 are MNHEY and SVGAGI. This CDR3 has 14 residues. With 7 bases removed from V and 7 bases from J, the gap between germline ends came to 20 bases. CDR3 DNA sequence: TGTGCCAGCAAACATCGGCGGGACTCGCGGGAGCAGTACTTC. It translates to CASKHRRDSREQYF.

The chain recombines TRBV2 with TRBJ1-5; D gene unclear. Deletions cut 6 bases from V and 3 bases from J, with 12 bases between. The CDR3 length is 14 residues. The germline gives CDR1 SNHLY, CDR2 FYNNEI. The CDR3 DNA sequence: TGTGCCAGCAGGATTGCGGGATCCAATCAGCCCCAGCATTTT. Residues: CASRIAGSNQPQHF.

V and J are TRBV9 and TRBJ2-3; D ambiguous. This CDR3 is 14 amino acids long. Germline CDR1 SGDLS, CDR2 YYNGEE. The ends were cut back, 5 bases at V and 0 bases at J, with 10 bases in the middle. CDR3 nucleotide sequence: TGTGCCAGCAGTGCACTACCTAGCACAGATACGCAGTATTTT. Protein product: CASSALPSTDTQYF.

The chain recombines TRBV11-2 with TRBJ1-3; weak D call: TRBD1 (5 bases). The CDR3 is made up of 14 amino acids. Germline-derived CDR1 and CDR2 are SGHAT and FQNNGV. V was cut by 1 base and J by 4 bases, with 8 bases left in between. CDR3 protein: CASSLGTGGNTIYF. For the CDR3, the DNA is TGTGCCAGCAGCTTAGGAACAGGCGGAAACACCATATATTTT.

The chain is built from TRBV5-5 and TRBJ1-5, with TRBD1 matching over 7 bases. Germline lookup yields CDR1 SGHKS and CDR2 YYEKEE (reference sequence). Losses at the gene ends were 4 bases for V and 6 bases for J; bases not matched to a gene: 7. This CDR3 comprises 14 residues. This CDR3 is CASSDQGEGQPQHF. The CDR3 DNA is TGTGCCAGCAGCGACCAGGGGGAAGGTCAGCCCCAGCATTTT. The complete variable domain, with remaining parts taken from reference TRBV5-5 and TRBJ1-5, reads DAGVTQSPTHLIKTRGQQVTLRCSPISGHKSVSWYQQVLGQGPQFIFQYYEKEERGRGNFPDRFSARQFPNYSSELNVNALLLGDSALYLCASSDQGEGQPQHFGDGTRLSIL.